This T cell receptor (beta chain) appears in the sequencing data of a study of blood T cells in healthy people across ages. Study context: Template switching retrieved approximately one barcoded beta molecule for each two T cells.

There are many counts of this clonotype. This CDR3 spans 13 amino acids. Trimming stripped 5 bases from V and 10 bases from J, with 15 bases between. Germline V CDR1 and CDR2: MNHEY, SVGAGI. A J-beta primer mix and a sample-barcoded 5' primer were used in a second PCR of roughly 7 to 12 cycles. Tags on each cDNA molecule came from a template-switch adaptor with 12 random nucleotides. Each CDR3 protein is one row after TCRdb ran MiXCR on the 5' RACE reads. The data hold under 850,000 distinct CDR3 sequences, with about 37% observed a single time. The chain carries TRBV6-5 and TRBJ2-1, with a weak D call TRBD2 (5 bases). The sequenced material came from blood. The receptor was derived from a man between 18 and 35 years old in good health. The CDR3 sequence: CASSAGFAKEQFF. DNA for the CDR3: TGTGCCAGCAGTGCGGGCTTCGCCAAGGAGCAGTTCTTC.